This TCR beta chain came from a study of patients and donors after allogeneic stem cell transplantation. The V and J ends lost 3 bases and 2 bases respectively, with 11 bases between them. Germline V gene data show CDR1 as SEHNR and CDR2 as FQNEAQ (reference sequence). CDR3 length equals 14 residues. MiXCR was run by TCRdb on the RT-PCR reads, yielding one entry per CDR3 protein. Of about 200,000 distinct CDR3 sequences detected, around 41% appear once; the ten largest clones hold 25% to 35%. This chain uses TRBV7-9 with TRBJ2-7; D may be TRBD1 or TRBD2 (6 bases each). The sequenced material came from blood, either unsorted or a sorted T cell fraction (not recorded which). The receptor comes from a human donor who was either an allogeneic HSCT recipient or a stem cell or donor lymphocyte infusion donor (not recorded which). It is not recorded whose cells these are; they may come from a transplant donor. CDR3 loop: CASSLQGTPYEQYF. The CDR3 DNA reads as TGTGCCAGCAGCTTGCAGGGGACTCCCTACGAGCAGTACTTC. The full variable domain, with the rest looked up from reference TRBV7-9 and TRBJ2-7, is DTGVSQNPRHKITKRGQNVTFRCDPISEHNRLYWYRQTLGQGPEFLTYFQNEAQLEKSRLLSDRFSAERPKGSFSTLEIQRTEQGDSAMYLCASSLQGTPYEQYFGPGTRLTVT.